This T cell receptor beta chain was captured in a study of T cell responses to AZD1222 COVID-19 vaccine (dated by TCRdb to the early 2020s). At the level of the whole study: AZD1222 recipients with second doses at about 4 weeks or about 12 weeks were pooled, because spike-specific TCR depth and breadth did not differ between schedules. A total of over 230 trial participants underwent TCR sequencing, of whom some 210 received two doses of AZD1222 and roughly 25 received two doses of the MenACWY control vaccine. Trial participants were enrolled into age subgroups of 18-55, 56-69 and 70-plus years, which contained about 150, 27 and 61 TCR-sequenced participants, respectively.

The CDR3 regions of human TCRbeta chains were analyzed by immunosequencing. As for the original processing: TCRs in the repertoires were compared against a reference library of SARS-CoV-2-specific TCRs that had been generated with the MIRA antigen-specificity platform. Breadth meant the fraction of unique TCRs that were SARS-CoV-2-associated, whereas depth meant the fraction of total T cells that were SARS-CoV-2-associated. Using the MIRA data, every spike-specific TCR was mapped to the spike region that the TCR reacted to and assigned to either a CD4 or a CD8 class. Log10-transformed breadth and depth values were compared by one-way ANOVA with Sidak's multiple comparisons tests. The source is immuneACCESS, and TCRdb retained only in-frame sequences with V and J called. Part of the clones is not carried over; for the studies checked, unresolved V genes explain less than half of this, and the remainder is unexplained. For V, J and clone size, that table is used; D and trimming come from the DNA. This sample holds around 190,000 clones; approximately 92% were observed only once. The ten largest account for roughly 1.3% of the sample.

The intended sense of this specimen's time point label: baseline before first vaccination. Vaccinee samples came from UK trials COV001 and COV002, including a single-blind randomized controlled phase 2/3 trial of AZD1222 (ChAdOx1 nCoV-19) in healthy adults. Trial participant PBMC samples were collected at day 0 and day 28 after the second dose for TCRbeta chain sequencing. Worth noting for this clone: This receptor's antigen is unknown. It has no much larger one-base neighbor in the sample; base qualities were not kept.

There are 15 amino acids in the CDR3, from cysteine to phenylalanine inclusive. Only CDR3 DNA is held: 45 bases, read in frame from base 1. Reading the germline V gene gives CDR1 SGHDT and CDR2 YYEEEE. V ends up 4 bases short and J 2 bases short, with an unmatched junction base count of 6. What the authors observed across the whole study: Because no samples from the day 14 peak response were available, repertoires could be characterized only after the peak T cell response. Spike-specific TCR breadth and depth rose significantly after two AZD1222 doses compared with day 0 and with MenACWY recipients. Participants were mostly white British and included more females than males, and it was suggested by the authors that clonal diversity may have been underestimated. Reportedly, close to half of the unique spike-specific TCRs recognized epitopes lying outside the regions that are mutated in the B.1.351 and B.1.1.7 variants. Only five or six AZD1222 recipients were SARS-CoV-2 seropositive at baseline, limiting conclusions about previously exposed vaccinees. The whole spike protein was spanned by vaccine-associated CD4 TCRs, and dominant responses were seen in regions 160-218 and 743-854. The 56-69-year group was small, and its depth increase did not reach significance, likely because of low power.

Here the sequenced sample was peripheral blood, taken on day 0 of AZD1222 vaccination. The sequence joins TRBV5-6 to TRBJ1-5; TRBD1 aligns with 7 central bases. The origin of this receptor is an adult in good health. CDR3 region: CASSRQGVGNQPQHF. The base sequence is TGTGCCAGCAGCCGTCAGGGGGTTGGCAATCAGCCCCAGCATTTT.